These 5 T cell receptor beta chains originate from one sample sequenced in a study of blood T cell repertoires in COVID-19 (dated by TCRdb to about 2020). Preparation of the library involved the immunoSEQ multiplex PCR assay. Entries here come from immuneACCESS through TCRdb and include only in-frame sequences with V and J called. Some clones fail to appear in such tables; in the studies checked, an unresolved V gene covers under half of the shortfall, and the cause of the remainder is unknown. The sample includes 450,000 to 500,000 clones, with roughly 90% observed a single time. The leading ten clones occupy roughly 0.72% of the sample. The source material was PBMCs or T cells enriched from blood (not recorded which). Receptors originate from a woman younger than 35 who had recovered from COVID-19.

The rearrangement links TRBV7-2 to TRBJ2-1; TRBD2 aligns across 9 bases. Germline CDR1 is SGHTA and CDR2 is FQGNSA. There are 18 residues in the CDR3. After removal of 8 bases from V and 4 bases from J, the junction contained 18 bases not matched to a gene. The DNA of the CDR3 is TGTGCCAGCCCCCCCCGGCGGGGGGGAATATACTTATACAATGAGCAGTTCTTC. Amino acid sequence: CASPPRRGGIYLYNEQFF.

This sequence joins TRBV28 and TRBJ1-2; D is unclear. V gave up 5 bases and J gave up 6 bases, with 13 bases separating them. The CDR3 has 13 amino acids. CDR1 and CDR2 (germline): MDHEN, SYDVKM. CDR3 DNA sequence: TGTGCCAGCAGTGCGGGCCCGACGGATGGCTACACCTTC. The encoded protein is CASSAGPTDGYTF.

The rearrangement links TRBV24-1 to TRBJ2-1; TRBD1 agrees at 12 bases. The CDR3 contains 15 residues. CDR1 is KGHDR, CDR2 SFDVKD, per germline. J gave up 9 bases and V 4 bases, and 6 bases lay outside the gene matches. The CDR3 DNA reads TGTGCCACCAGTGAACCGGGACAGGGGGCAGGTGAGCAGTTCTTC. It translates to CATSEPGQGAGEQFF.

The chain employs TRBV23-1 and TRBJ2-7; TRBD1 matches 8 bases. TRBV23-1 is placed among ORFs of uncertain function. CDR3 length: 17 amino acids. J was trimmed by 2 bases and V by 0 bases; bases with no gene match: 9. CDR3 region: CASSQSRKGQATYEQYF. Here the CDR3 DNA reads TGCGCCAGCAGTCAATCGCGTAAGGGACAGGCGACCTACGAGCAGTACTTC.

CDR3: CASSLDRGHYNEQFF. DNA of the CDR3: TGTGCCAGCAGCTTGGACAGGGGCCACTACAATGAGCAGTTCTTC. The chain combines TRBV5-4 with TRBJ2-1, with 7 bases aligning to TRBD1. V shed 0 bases, J shed 3 bases, and the junction held 3 bases outside the gene matches. CDR3 length: 15 residues. Germline V lookup: CDR1 SGHNT, CDR2 YYREEE (reference sequence).